Below, 20 T cell receptor beta chains from the same sample are listed, as sequenced in a study of blood T cell repertoires in COVID-19. Method: immunoSEQ multiplex PCR; TCRdb's copy keeps in-frame clones and lacks some. The table includes 240,000 or so clones, approximately 86% detected once. The sample consisted of peripheral blood. These receptors originate from a man in his 60s who had recovered from COVID-19.

This clone has a single count. The chain links TRBV9 to TRBJ1-4; tentatively, D is TRBD1 (5 bases). Germline V gene data show CDR1 as SGDLS and CDR2 as YYNGEE. The V end was cut by 3 bases, the J end by 7 bases, with 10 bases between. The CDR3 is 13 residues long. CDR3 nucleotides: TGTGCCAGCAGCGCGACAGCGTCTGAAAAACTGTTTTTT. This encodes CASSATASEKLFF.

V usage is TRBV2 and J usage is TRBJ1-2; TRBD1 is a possible D gene (6 bases). The germline V gene has CDR1 SNHLY and CDR2 FYNNEI. The CDR3 covers 12 residues. V was clipped by 2 bases and J by 14 bases, with 15 bases between them. The CDR3 here is CASSEWRGGSTF. The DNA for the CDR3 is TGTGCCAGCAGTGAATGGAGGGGGGGATCTACCTTC.

The V and J genes are TRBV6-5 and TRBJ1-2; D is undetermined. Trimming left V 4 bases short and J 5 bases short, with 11 bases between. The germline gives CDR1 MNHEY, CDR2 SVGAGI. The CDR3 spans 13 residues. DNA for the CDR3: TGTGCCAGCAGTTCGGGGTTAGGATATGGCTACACCTTC. Translated, it gives CASSSGLGYGYTF.

The chain uses TRBV19 and TRBJ1-5; TRBD1 might be the D (5 bases). The length of the CDR3 is 14 residues. Per germline, CDR1 LNHDA and CDR2 SQIVND (reference sequence). Trimming cost V 1 base and J 3 bases, with 7 bases left between them. The CDR3 spells CASSIGGYNQPQHF. The CDR3, as DNA: TGTGCCAGTAGTATAGGGGGCTACAATCAGCCCCAGCATTTT.

The V gene is TRBV27, the J gene TRBJ1-1; 9 nucleotides match TRBD1. The CDR3 loop spans 12 amino acids. The germline CDR1 and CDR2 sequences are MNHEY and SMNVEV (reference sequence). V was clipped by 6 bases and J by 10 bases; unmatched bases: 6. CDR3 nucleotide sequence: TGTGCCAGCAGCCTAAACAGGGGGCGAGCTTTCTTT. This translates into CASSLNRGRAFF.

The chain combines TRBV5-6 with TRBJ2-7; 9 nucleotides match TRBD1. CDR1 SGHDT and CDR2 YYEEEE come from the germline V gene. CDR3 length: 15 amino acids. V lost 4 bases to trimming and J lost 0 bases; unmatched junction nucleotides: 5. The CDR3, as DNA: TGTGCCAGCAGCCCGGACAGGGGCTTCTCCTACGAGCAGTACTTC. Translating gives CASSPDRGFSYEQYF.

The chain carries TRBV24-1 and TRBJ2-3; the match to TRBD1 covers 8 bases. The CDR3 runs to 18 residues. V lost 0 bases and J lost 2; bases outside the gene matches: 9. Per the germline V gene, CDR1 is KGHDR and CDR2 is SFDVKD. CDR3 DNA sequence: TGTGCCACCAGTGATTTGCAATCCGGGACAGGCCCCACAGATACGCAGTATTTT. Translating it yields CATSDLQSGTGPTDTQYF.

This chain uses TRBV13 with TRBJ1-4; tentative D call: TRBD1 (6 bases). Trimming took off 3 bases at V and 1 base at J, with 6 bases between the two ends. The CDR3 has 14 residues. CDR1 PRHDT and CDR2 FYEKMQ come from the germline V gene (reference sequence). The CDR3 DNA sequence: TGTGCCAGCAGCTTCAGGGGAACTAATGAAAAACTGTTTTTT. Its protein product is CASSFRGTNEKLFF. Combining the CDR3 with reference TRBV13 and TRBJ1-4 gives the whole variable domain AAGVIQSPRHLIKEKRETATLKCYPIPRHDTVYWYQQGPGQDPQFLISFYEKMQSDKGSIPDRFSAQQFSDYHSELNMSSLELGDSALYFCASSFRGTNEKLFFGSGTQLSVL.

This rearrangement joins TRBV20-1 to TRBJ2-1; TRBD2 might be the D (5 bases). The germline V gene has CDR1 DFQATT and CDR2 SNEGSKA (reference sequence). The germline V and J ends were trimmed by 3 bases and 9 bases, with 6 bases remaining between them. The CDR3 is made up of 10 amino acids. Here the CDR3 DNA reads TGCAGTGCTAGCAGCGGTGAGCAGTTCTTC. Translation: CSASSGEQFF.

This clone showed up just a few times. The V call is TRBV12-5, the J call TRBJ1-1, with D unresolved. The CDR3 is 18 amino acids. Germline lookup yields CDR1 LGHNT and CDR2 FRNRAP. V shed 0 bases and J shed 0 bases, with 17 bases lying between them. CDR3 nucleotides: TGTGCTAGTGGTTTGGTTCAGTCGAGCAGCGGGGTGAACACTGAAGCTTTCTTT. This gives the protein CASGLVQSSSGVNTEAFF.

The genes are TRBV5-6 and TRBJ2-1, with 8 positions matching TRBD1. CDR3 length: 15 amino acids. Looked up from germline, CDR1 is SGHDT and CDR2 is YYEEEE. The V gene end was trimmed by 4 bases and the J gene end by 9 bases; junction bases not matched to a gene: 12. DNA of the CDR3: TGTGCCAGCAGCCCGTTAGGACAGGGAAGTGGTGAGCAGTTCTTC. This sequence encodes CASSPLGQGSGEQFF.

The V and J genes are TRBV2 and TRBJ2-2, with 8 positions matching TRBD2. The junction had 9 bases not matched to a gene; V was cut back by 9 bases and J by 3 bases. CDR3 length: 15 amino acids. The germline V gene encodes CDR1 SNHLY and CDR2 FYNNEI. The CDR3 region has the DNA TGTGCCAGGTCACGGGGGGGCCTCTACACCGGGGAGCTGTTTTTT. This gives the protein CARSRGGLYTGELFF.

This clone has just one count. The chain uses TRBV5-1 and TRBJ1-5; D uncertain. CDR1 is SGHRS, CDR2 YFSETQ, per germline. This CDR3 region has 15 residues. Trimming removed 0 bases from V and 0 bases from J, with 7 bases in between. CDR3 sequence: CASSLGHDSNQPQHF. The CDR3 coding sequence is TGCGCCAGCAGCTTGGGGCATGATAGCAATCAGCCCCAGCATTTT.

The chain has TRBV7-2 and TRBJ2-7; D perhaps matches TRBD2 (6 bases). This CDR3 has 13 residues. V was shortened by 5 bases and J by 7 bases, with 15 bases between the two germline ends. Germline CDR1 is SGHTA and CDR2 is FQGNSA. CDR3: CASSPRPAGEQYV. The CDR3 nucleotides read TGTGCCAGCAGCCCCCGACCGGCGGGGGAGCAGTACGTC.

The chain carries TRBV5-1 and TRBJ1-3, with a possible D match to TRBD1 (6 bases). V was pared by 2 bases and J by 1 base, with 7 bases between. The CDR3 consists of 14 residues. CDR1 is SGHRS and CDR2 is YFSETQ in the germline V gene. CDR3 sequence: CASSLQGSGNTIYF. For the CDR3, the DNA is TGCGCCAGCAGCTTACAGGGATCTGGAAACACCATATATTTT.

This clone was seen only once. The rearrangement uses TRBV5-6 and TRBJ1-6; TRBD1 is a possible D gene (5 bases). The CDR3 extends over 13 amino acids. Trimming shortened V by 4 bases and J by 10 bases, and 12 bases separated the two germline ends. Germline values: CDR1 SGHDT, CDR2 YYEEEE. CDR3 residues: CASSTGGGSPLHF. As DNA, the CDR3 is TGTGCCAGCAGCACGGGGGGAGGGTCACCCCTCCACTTT.

The gene calls are TRBV5-1 and TRBJ1-4; 8 bases are shared with TRBD1. Germline CDR1 SGHRS, CDR2 YFSETQ. CDR3 length: 17 amino acids. V gave up 4 bases and J gave up 4 bases; unmatched junction bases: 12. CDR3 nucleotides: TGCGCCAGCAGCCTCAGGGGGCGGGTTCAGGTTAATGAAAAACTGTTTTTT. This sequence encodes CASSLRGRVQVNEKLFF.

This clone was found a few times. The gene calls are TRBV18 and TRBJ2-2; TRBD1 is a possible D gene (6 bases). Trimming left V 3 bases short and J 7 bases short, with 24 bases between. Germline loops: CDR1 KGHSH, CDR2 LQKENI. CDR3 length: 18 amino acids. The CDR3 bases are TGTGCCAGCTCACCTTACTCGGGACAACTTGCTCGTGGCGGGGAGCTGTTTTTT. This gives the protein CASSPYSGQLARGGELFF. Looking up the rest from reference TRBV18 and TRBJ2-2 gives the full variable domain: NAGVMQNPRHLVRRRGQEARLRCSPMKGHSHVYWYRQLPEEGLKFMVYLQKENIIDESGMPKERFSAEFPKEGPSILRIQQVVRGDSAAYFCASSPYSGQLARGGELFFGEGSRLTVL.

The chain links TRBV11-2 to TRBJ2-3; 13 bases align to TRBD2. Germline lookup yields CDR1 SGHAT and CDR2 FQNNGV. V dropped 4 bases and J dropped 2; count of bases not matched to a gene: 6. The CDR3 totals 17 residues. This CDR3 is CASSYGLAGVNTDTQYF. The CDR3 nucleotides read TGTGCCAGCAGCTACGGACTAGCGGGGGTGAACACAGATACGCAGTATTTT.

This sequence joins TRBV18 and TRBJ2-1, with 8 bases that match TRBD1. Germline CDR1 and CDR2: KGHSH and LQKENI. J gave up 1 base and V 4 bases, and 3 bases lay outside the gene matches. This CDR3 region has 15 residues. The CDR3 DNA reads TGTGCCAGCTCACTTGGACAGGGATCCTACAATGAGCAGTTCTTC. Residues: CASSLGQGSYNEQFF.